A selection of T cell receptor beta chains follows, all from one sample in a study of blood T cell repertoires in COVID-19. Libraries were prepared by immunoSEQ multiplex PCR; TCRdb keeps only in-frame clonotypes and omits some of them. Altogether under 250,000 clones are present, around 83% being singletons, with the ten largest covering 1.3%. The specimen was PBMCs or T cells enriched from blood (not recorded which). These receptors all stem from a woman in her thirties or forties with acute COVID-19. Each CDR3 is given with its conserved first and last residue. D genes are given only for firm matches.

D | J | V | CDR3 | DNA
NA | TRBJ2-6 | TRBV2 | CASSPSSGANVLTF | TGTGCCAGCAGCCCCAGCTCTGGGGCCAACGTCCTGACTTTC
NA | TRBJ1-1 | TRBV6-6 | CASSQTWGVGAFF | TGTGCCAGCAGTCAAACCTGGGGGGTTGGAGCTTTCTTT
TRBD2 | TRBJ2-3 | TRBV7-3 | CASSLLAGSTDTQYF | TGTGCCAGCAGCTTACTAGCGGGTAGCACAGATACGCAGTATTTT
NA | TRBJ1-5 | TRBV25-1 | CASSEGGFGQPQHF | TGTGCCAGCAGTGAGGGGGGGTTCGGTCAGCCCCAGCATTTT
TRBD1 | TRBJ1-3 | TRBV30 | CAWNGQGGSGNTIYF | TGTGCCTGGAATGGACAGGGAGGGTCTGGAAACACCATATATTTT
TRBD1 | TRBJ2-2 | TRBV5-1 | CASSVGQGITGELFF | TGCGCCAGCAGCGTGGGACAGGGGATAACCGGGGAGCTGTTTTTT
NA | TRBJ1-5 | TRBV30 | CAWSVPGTAGQGPQHF | TGTGCCTGGAGTGTCCCCGGGACTGCAGGCCAGGGACCCCAGCATTTT
NA | TRBJ1-4 | TRBV4-1 | CASSRDTGFVDEKLFF | TGCGCCAGCAGCCGGGACACAGGTTTTGTCGATGAAAAACTGTTTTTT
NA | TRBJ2-1 | TRBV6-5 | CASTRQPFNEQFF | TGTGCCAGCACTCGACAGCCATTCAATGAGCAGTTCTTC
NA | TRBJ2-1 | TRBV28 | CASIEAGFREQFF | TGTGCCAGCATTGAAGCGGGTTTCCGGGAGCAGTTCTTC
TRBD1 | TRBJ2-3 | TRBV7-9 | CASSKGQGTDTQYF | TGTGCCAGCAGCAAAGGACAGGGCACAGATACGCAGTATTTT
TRBD1 | TRBJ1-5 | TRBV30 | CAWSSGQSVASQPQHF | TGTGCCTGGAGCTCGGGACAGTCCGTTGCCAGTCAGCCCCAGCATTTT
NA | TRBJ1-5 | TRBV28 | CASVLGYSNQPQHF | TGTGCCAGCGTACTAGGGTATAGCAATCAGCCCCAGCATTTT
TRBD2 | TRBJ2-3 | TRBV5-1 | CASSLEPGLAGADTQYF | TGCGCCAGCAGCTTGGAACCGGGACTAGCGGGAGCAGATACGCAGTATTTT
NA | TRBJ1-6 | TRBV30 | CALRGALYNSPLHF | TGTGCCTTACGGGGGGCCCTCTATAATTCACCCCTCCACTTT
NA | TRBJ1-1 | TRBV3-1/TRBV3-2 | CASQSGATEAFF | TGTGCCAGCCAATCTGGGGCAACTGAAGCTTTCTTT
TRBD1 | TRBJ1-2 | TRBV7-2 | CASSQPGQGAVGYTF | TGTGCCAGCAGCCAGCCGGGACAGGGGGCGGTTGGCTACACCTTC
NA | TRBJ2-2 | TRBV29-1 | CSVQPGGLTNTGELFF | TGCAGCGTCCAACCTGGAGGATTAACGAACACCGGGGAGCTGTTTTTT
TRBD1 | TRBJ1-2 | TRBV5-5 | CASSSDRGLAGYTF | TGTGCCAGCAGTTCTGACAGGGGGCTGGCGGGCTACACCTTC
TRBD1 | TRBJ1-2 | TRBV6-6 | CASSPTGLYGYTF | TGTGCCAGCAGCCCGACAGGGCTATATGGCTACACCTTC
NA | TRBJ2-3 | TRBV5-1 | CASSAQGRQGDTQYF | TGCGCCAGCAGCGCCCAGGGGCGCCAGGGTGATACGCAGTATTTT
TRBD1 | TRBJ1-1 | TRBV7-9 | CASSLAGDSEAFF | TGTGCCAGCAGCTTAGCGGGGGACAGTGAAGCTTTCTTT
NA | TRBJ1-2 | TRBV5-5 | CASSLGGAGIYGYTF | TGTGCCAGCAGCTTGGGAGGGGCGGGGATCTATGGCTACACCTTC
NA | TRBJ1-6 | TRBV30 | CAWSNIRGGNSPLHF | TGTGCCTGGAGTAACATCAGAGGTGGGAATTCACCCCTCCACTTT
NA | TRBJ1-1 | TRBV6-1 | CASSELRIAFF | TGTGCCAGCAGTGAACTCCGTATAGCTTTCTTT
TRBD1 | TRBJ1-3 | TRBV20-1 | CSASGTVGGNTIYF | TGCAGTGCTAGTGGGACAGTCGGAGGAAACACCATATATTTT
NA | TRBJ1-2 | TRBV20-1 | CSAKQDPVIF | TGCAGTGCTAAACAGGACCCCGTGATCTTC